The 31 T cell receptor beta chains listed next were all sequenced from one sample in a study of cytomegalovirus exposure and HLA in healthy donors. The study ran its PCR with 60 Vbeta and 13 Jbeta primers. Assay used: immunoSEQ multiplex PCR; TCRdb lists only in-frame clones, some missing. The sample holds over 130,000 clones; less than 85% are singletons and the top ten take over 1.5%. Specimen: PBMCs. All receptors derive from a man aged 35 to 55 in good health and CMV-seronegative.

This clone was detected only a few times. The gene calls are TRBV28 and TRBJ2-3, with TRBD1 identical over 10 bases. The CDR3 totals 15 residues. V trimming: 5 bases; J trimming: 6 bases; junction bases outside the gene matches: 8. Germline lookup yields CDR1 MDHEN and CDR2 SYDVKM. CDR3 DNA sequence: TGTGCCAGCAGTCCGGGACAGGGGCCCTCTGATACGCAGTATTTT. It is translated as CASSPGQGPSDTQYF.

The V call is TRBV9, the J call TRBJ2-1; TRBD2 aligns across 9 bases. After removal of 5 bases from V and 0 bases from J, the junction contained 9 bases not matched to a gene. The CDR3 runs 17 residues. Germline values: CDR1 SGDLS, CDR2 YYNGEE. For the CDR3, the DNA is TGTGCCAGCAGGGGTAGCGGGAGTAGTGGCTCCTACAATGAGCAGTTCTTC. Encoded protein: CASRGSGSSGSYNEQFF.

A remark on this clone: The same CDR3 is also encoded by other DNA sequences in this sample. The V and J genes are TRBV11-2 and TRBJ2-7; a weak D match, TRBD1 (5 bases). The CDR3 runs to 12 residues. V lost 2 bases, J lost 3 bases, and 5 bases lay in between. The germline CDR1 and CDR2 sequences are SGHAT and FQNNGV. The CDR3 here is CASSLTGYEQYF. CDR3 bases: TGTGCCAGCAGCTTAACAGGCTACGAGCAGTACTTC. The full variable domain, with the rest looked up from reference TRBV11-2 and TRBJ2-7, is EAGVAQSPRYKIIEKRQSVAFWCNPISGHATLYWYQQILGQGPKLLIQFQNNGVVDDSQLPKDRFSAERLKGVDSTLKIQPAKLEDSAVYLCASSLTGYEQYFGPGTRLTVT.

This clone was recorded a few times. This rearrangement joins TRBV6-5 to TRBJ1-4, with 7 bases aligning to TRBD1. This CDR3 has 14 residues. With 6 bases clipped from V and 6 bases from J, the junction kept 7 bases outside the gene matches. CDR1 and CDR2 (germline): MNHEY, SVGAGI. CDR3 amino acids: CASRTGTDYEKLFF. CDR3 DNA: TGTGCCAGCAGGACCGGGACAGATTATGAAAAACTGTTTTTT.

The chain carries TRBV6-1 and TRBJ2-7; 9 bases agree with TRBD1. Trimming at V came to 5 bases and at J to 9 bases, leaving 8 bases not matched to a gene. Germline CDR1 is MNHNS and CDR2 is SASEGT. CDR3 length: 13 amino acids. In DNA, the CDR3 is TGTGCCAGCAGTTCCGGGACAGGGCAGCGGCAGTACTTC. It translates to CASSSGTGQRQYF.

The chain couples TRBV30 to TRBJ2-7; TRBD2 matches at 7 bases. In germline, CDR1 is GTSNPN, CDR2 SVGIG (reference sequence). CDR3 length: 13 amino acids. The ends lost 4 bases at V and 3 bases at J; junction bases unmatched: 6. The CDR3 region is CAWKGRARYEQYF. The DNA of the CDR3 is TGTGCCTGGAAGGGGAGGGCCCGCTACGAGCAGTACTTC.

This clone was observed a single time. The chain recombines TRBV7-9 with TRBJ2-7, with D possibly matching TRBD1 (7 bases). The CDR3 runs to 18 residues. The ends were cut back, 3 bases at V and 0 bases at J, with 21 bases in the middle. Germline V gene sequence: CDR1 SEHNR, CDR2 FQNEAQ (reference sequence). The CDR3, as DNA: TGTGCCAGCAGCTTCGTATCCCGATCAGGGGGGCGCTCCTACGAGCAGTACTTC. Protein product: CASSFVSRSGGRSYEQYF.

This sequence joins TRBV7-9 and TRBJ2-3; 10 nucleotides line up with TRBD2. Unmatched junction bases numbered 11, after V lost 5 bases and J lost 3 bases. This CDR3 spans 17 amino acids. CDR1 and CDR2 from the germline V gene are SEHNR and FQNEAQ (reference sequence). CDR3 sequence reads: CASSPYEREGPTDTQYF. The CDR3 DNA follows: TGTGCCAGCAGCCCTTACGAGCGGGAGGGCCCTACAGATACGCAGTATTTT.

The chain employs TRBV7-2 and TRBJ1-1; tentative D call: TRBD1 (5 bases). There are 15 residues in the CDR3. Germline CDR1 SGHTA, CDR2 FQGNSA. The V end lost 1 base, the J end lost 4 bases, and 13 bases lay between the germline ends. The chain's CDR3 is CASSLEAGLSTEAFF. In nucleotides, the CDR3 is TGTGCCAGCAGCTTAGAAGCAGGGCTGAGCACTGAAGCTTTCTTT. Based on the CDR3 plus reference TRBV7-2 and TRBJ1-1, the full variable domain is GAGVSQSPSNKVTEKGKDVELRCDPISGHTALYWYRQSLGQGLEFLIYFQGNSAPDKSGLPSDRFSAERTGGSVSTLTIQRTQQEDSAVYLCASSLEAGLSTEAFFGQGTRLTVV.

The rearrangement joins TRBV5-1 to TRBJ2-1; D gene unclear. V was pared by 0 bases and J by 6 bases, with 7 bases between. The CDR3 runs 13 residues. Germline V CDR1 and CDR2: SGHRS, YFSETQ. The CDR3 DNA reads as TGCGCCAGCAGCTTGGCCGTAGTCAATGAGCAGTTCTTC. It codes for CASSLAVVNEQFF.

The rearrangement uses TRBV2 and TRBJ2-2; D ambiguous. Germline V gene data show CDR1 as SNHLY and CDR2 as FYNNEI. The length of the CDR3 is 16 residues. The V gene lost 5 bases and the J gene lost 1 base, with 14 bases spanning the gap. The CDR3 spells CASSPEYIGNTGELFF. CDR3 DNA sequence: TGTGCCAGCAGTCCGGAGTATATAGGGAACACCGGGGAGCTGTTTTTT. The full variable domain, in which reference TRBV2 and TRBJ2-2 provide the parts outside the CDR3, is EPEVTQTPSHQVTQMGQEVILRCVPISNHLYFYWYRQILGQKVEFLVSFYNNEISEKSEIFDDQFSVERPDGSNFTLKIRSTKLEDSAMYFCASSPEYIGNTGELFFGEGSRLTVL.

In its sample, this clone was seen a few times. The chain joins TRBV7-2 to TRBJ2-7; possibly TRBD2 for D (6 bases). Per the germline V gene, CDR1 is SGHTA and CDR2 is FQGNSA. V lost 3 bases and J lost 4, with 13 bases in between. This CDR3 comprises 14 residues. CDR3 DNA sequence: TGTGCCAGCAGCTTTTCAGCGGGCAATTACGAGCAGTACTTC. Its translation is CASSFSAGNYEQYF.

This sequence joins TRBV19 and TRBJ2-2, with D maybe TRBD1 (5 bases). This CDR3 is 14 amino acids long. CDR1 and CDR2 (germline): LNHDA, SQIVND (reference sequence). The V end lost 7 bases, the J end lost 5 bases, and 14 bases lay between the germline ends. The CDR3 spells CASTFSQGTGELFF. CDR3 in DNA: TGTGCCAGTACCTTCAGCCAGGGAACCGGGGAGCTGTTTTTT.

The chain couples TRBV4-2 to TRBJ2-2, with 13 positions matching TRBD2. V shed 7 bases and J 0 bases; nucleotides not matched to a gene: 8. Germline V CDR1 and CDR2: LGHNA, YNFKEQ. The length of the CDR3 is 18 residues. CDR3 sequence (DNA): TGTGCCAGCACCCGGACTAGCGGGGGACTTTCGAACACCGGGGAGCTGTTTTTT. Translated: CASTRTSGGLSNTGELFF.

The gene calls are TRBV6-1 and TRBJ1-5, with D perhaps TRBD1 (6 bases). Germline loops: CDR1 MNHNS, CDR2 SASEGT. Trimming shortened V by 6 bases and J by 1 base, and 10 bases separated the two germline ends. This CDR3 comprises 14 residues. The CDR3 DNA is TGTGCCAGCAGGCCGACAGGCAGCAATCAGCCCCAGCATTTT. This translates into CASRPTGSNQPQHF.

This chain joins TRBV6-1 and TRBJ2-7, with 8 bases that match TRBD2. CDR1 MNHNS and CDR2 SASEGT come from the germline V gene. The CDR3 totals 14 residues. J was trimmed by 4 bases and V by 4 bases; bases with no gene match: 6. For the CDR3, the DNA is TGTGCCAGCAGTGGCCGGGGGGGCGGGTACGAGCAGTACTTC. Residues: CASSGRGGGYEQYF.

This clone occurred a few times. The rearrangement uses TRBV4-1 and TRBJ2-1, with D uncertain. V was cut by 1 base and J by 8 bases, with 12 bases left in between. The CDR3 contains 14 residues. Germline loops: CDR1 MGHRA, CDR2 YSYEKL. CDR3 residues: CASSQVSARHEQFF. As DNA, the CDR3 is TGCGCCAGCAGCCAAGTTTCCGCTAGGCATGAGCAGTTCTTC.

The V and J genes are TRBV27 and TRBJ2-7; 11 positions agree with TRBD1. The CDR3 loop spans 15 amino acids. CDR1 and CDR2 (germline): MNHEY, SMNVEV (reference sequence). The V and J ends lost 0 bases and 4 bases, in that order; junction bases with no gene match: 2. The CDR3 DNA reads TGTGCCAGCAGTTTATCCGGACAGGGGGCGTACGAGCAGTACTTC. It encodes CASSLSGQGAYEQYF.

Comment on this clone: Germline and junction disagree at one end, which may indicate a read error. In DNA form, the CDR3 reads TGTGCCAGCAGTCTTCGTCTGGGAGGCTTAGCCAAAAACAGTCAGTACTTC. This sequence encodes CASSLRLGGLAKNSQYF. This chain joins TRBV2 and TRBJ2-4; D is perhaps TRBD2 (6 bases). In germline, CDR1 is SNHLY, CDR2 FYNNEI. This CDR3 is built from 17 residues.

A few counts support this clone. V gene TRBV13 combines with J gene TRBJ2-6; 12 bases fit TRBD1. Trimming removed 5 bases from V and 3 bases from J; junction bases left unmatched: 8. The germline CDR1 and CDR2 sequences are PRHDT and FYEKMQ (reference sequence). The CDR3 has 18 residues. The CDR3 DNA follows: TGTGCCAGCAGCATTACCGGGACAGGGGGCCATGGGGCCAACGTCCTGACTTTC. This encodes CASSITGTGGHGANVLTF.

The rearrangement uses TRBV7-9 and TRBJ2-5; D might be TRBD1 (6 bases). Between the trimmed V and J ends, which lost 2 bases and 2 bases, there was a span of 18 bases. Looked up from germline, CDR1 is SEHNR and CDR2 is FQNEAQ (reference sequence). CDR3 length equals 17 residues. Written as DNA, the CDR3 is TGTGCCAGCAGCTTATCCGGACAGAACTTAGTACAAGAGACCCAGTACTTC. As protein: CASSLSGQNLVQETQYF. The whole variable domain, remainder taken from reference TRBV7-9 and TRBJ2-5, is DTGVSQNPRHKITKRGQNVTFRCDPISEHNRLYWYRQTLGQGPEFLTYFQNEAQLEKSRLLSDRFSAERPKGSFSTLEIQRTEQGDSAMYLCASSLSGQNLVQETQYFGPGTRLLVL.

This clone occurred once. The chain is built from TRBV27 and TRBJ1-2, with D possibly being TRBD1 (6 bases). CDR3 length equals 15 residues. V gave up 6 bases and J gave up 2 bases, with 16 bases separating them. From germline, CDR1 is MNHEY and CDR2 SMNVEV (reference sequence). CDR3 amino acids: CASRPAPTGNYGYTF. CDR3 nucleotide sequence: TGTGCCAGCAGGCCGGCCCCAACAGGGAACTATGGCTACACCTTC.

J is TRBJ1-2 and V is TRBV2; weak D call: TRBD1 (6 bases). Germline V gene lookup returns CDR1 SNHLY and CDR2 FYNNEI. Trimming took off 6 bases at V and 0 bases at J, with 14 bases between the two ends. This CDR3 region has 15 residues. CDR3 in amino acids: CASRYRDTANYGYTF. The CDR3 region has the DNA TGTGCCAGCAGGTACCGGGACACAGCTAACTATGGCTACACCTTC.

The genes are TRBV5-1 and TRBJ1-6; D might be TRBD1 (5 bases). Trimming shortened V by 0 bases and J by 9 bases, and 13 bases separated the two germline ends. The CDR3 has 15 residues. Germline loops: CDR1 SGHRS, CDR2 YFSETQ. CDR3 sequence: CASSLAGTSTSPLHF. CDR3 nucleotide sequence: TGCGCCAGCAGCTTGGCCGGGACTTCAACTTCACCCCTCCACTTT. The variable domain in full, completed from reference TRBV5-1 and TRBJ1-6, reads KAGVTQTPRYLIKTRGQQVTLSCSPISGHRSVSWYQQTPGQGLQFLFEYFSETQRNKGNFPGRFSGRQFSNSRSEMNVSTLELGDSALYLCASSLAGTSTSPLHFGNGTRLTVT.

The rearrangement joins TRBV7-8 to TRBJ2-7, with a possible D match to TRBD1 (6 bases). The ends were cut back, 6 bases at V and 1 base at J, with 13 bases in the middle. Looked up from germline, CDR1 is SGHVS and CDR2 is FQNEAQ. This CDR3 has 14 residues. In DNA, the CDR3 is TGTGCCAGCAGTAACAGGGTCGCTTCCTACGAGCAGTACTTC. It translates to CASSNRVASYEQYF.

V usage is TRBV5-1 and J usage is TRBJ1-2; a weak D match, TRBD1 (6 bases). The CDR3 spans 14 residues. Per germline, CDR1 SGHRS and CDR2 YFSETQ. The V end lost 0 bases, the J end lost 2 bases, and 8 bases lay between the germline ends. The CDR3 reads CASSLATGNYGYTF. In DNA form, the CDR3 reads TGCGCCAGCAGCTTGGCAACAGGGAACTATGGCTACACCTTC.

CDR3 protein: CASSDVRASGANVLTF. The DNA of the CDR3 is TGCGCCAGCAGCGATGTGAGGGCGTCTGGGGCCAACGTCCTGACTTTC. The chain links TRBV5-1 to TRBJ2-6, with D tentatively TRBD2 (5 bases). CDR1 is SGHRS and CDR2 is YFSETQ in the germline V gene. The CDR3 consists of 16 residues. The V end was cut by 4 bases, the J end by 1 base, with 12 bases between.

The chain joins TRBV19 to TRBJ2-1; D ambiguous. Germline lookup yields CDR1 LNHDA and CDR2 SQIVND (reference sequence). V gave up 4 bases and J gave up 0 bases, with 13 bases separating them. The CDR3 runs to 16 residues. The CDR3 sequence: CASSTPGWSSYNEQFF. DNA for the CDR3: TGTGCCAGTAGTACCCCCGGTTGGAGCTCCTACAATGAGCAGTTCTTC.

The chain carries TRBV28 and TRBJ2-7; D might be TRBD1 (6 bases). This CDR3 contains 12 residues. V was clipped by 3 bases and J by 3 bases, with 6 bases between them. Germline V gives CDR1 MDHEN, CDR2 SYDVKM. CDR3 nucleotide sequence: TGTGCCAGCAGTTTGGACAGCTACGAGCAGTACTTC. This codes for CASSLDSYEQYF.

A remark on this clone: Compared with germline, one end of the junction differs, possibly owing to a read error. Additional DNA sequences in this sample encode the identical CDR3. V is TRBV7-9 and J is TRBJ2-5; a weak D match, TRBD2 (6 bases). This CDR3 comprises 11 residues. Germline V gives CDR1 SEHNR, CDR2 FQNEAQ (reference sequence). The CDR3 protein is CASSLVGTGDF. The CDR3 bases are TGTGCCAGCAGCTTAGTTGGGACGGGGGACTTC.

This clone has a single count. The chain uses TRBV5-6 and TRBJ2-3, with D possibly TRBD1 on 5 matching bases. CDR1 and CDR2 (germline): SGHDT, YYEEEE. The CDR3 totals 16 residues. Between the trimmed V and J ends, which lost 0 bases and 4 bases, there was a span of 15 bases. This chain's CDR3 is CASSLAAAGRPDTQYF. In nucleotides, the CDR3 is TGTGCCAGCAGCTTGGCCGCGGCAGGGCGTCCAGATACGCAGTATTTT.